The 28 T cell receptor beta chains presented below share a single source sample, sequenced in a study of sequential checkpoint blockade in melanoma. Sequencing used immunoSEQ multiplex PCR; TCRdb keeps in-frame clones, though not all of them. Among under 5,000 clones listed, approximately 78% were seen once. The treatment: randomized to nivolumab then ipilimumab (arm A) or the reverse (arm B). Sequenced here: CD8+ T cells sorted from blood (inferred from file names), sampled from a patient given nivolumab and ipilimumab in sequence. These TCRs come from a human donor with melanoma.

CDR3: CASSKLGLWTRSQPQHF. The CDR3 coding sequence is TGTGCCAGCAGCAAATTGGGGTTATGGACACGCTCGCAGCCCCAGCATTTT. The chain links TRBV21-1 to TRBJ1-5; the listed D gene, TRBD1, was not tested against the DNA. TRBV21-1 corresponds to a pseudogene. The length of the CDR3 is 17 residues.

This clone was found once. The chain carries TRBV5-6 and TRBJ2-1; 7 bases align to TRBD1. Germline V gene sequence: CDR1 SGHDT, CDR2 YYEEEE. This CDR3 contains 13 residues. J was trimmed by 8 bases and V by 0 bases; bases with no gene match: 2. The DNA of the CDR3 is TGTGCCAGCAGCTTGGCCCAGGGGGATGAGCAGTTCTTC. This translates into CASSLAQGDEQFF.

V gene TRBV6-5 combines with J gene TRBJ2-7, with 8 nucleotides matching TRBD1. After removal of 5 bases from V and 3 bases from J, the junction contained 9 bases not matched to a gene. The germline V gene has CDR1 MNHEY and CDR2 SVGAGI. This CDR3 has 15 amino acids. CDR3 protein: CASSTPDRAVYEQYF. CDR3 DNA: TGTGCCAGCAGTACCCCGGACAGGGCGGTCTACGAGCAGTACTTC.

The CDR3 DNA reads as TGCAGCGTTGAGTCGGCTCCTGGGCCTACAAATGAGCAGTTCTTC. Protein product: CSVESAPGPTNEQFF. The chain uses TRBV29-1 and TRBJ2-1; D not resolved. The CDR3 extends over 15 amino acids. Germline V lookup: CDR1 SQVTM, CDR2 ANQGSEA. V gave up 3 bases and J gave up 7 bases, with 19 bases separating them.

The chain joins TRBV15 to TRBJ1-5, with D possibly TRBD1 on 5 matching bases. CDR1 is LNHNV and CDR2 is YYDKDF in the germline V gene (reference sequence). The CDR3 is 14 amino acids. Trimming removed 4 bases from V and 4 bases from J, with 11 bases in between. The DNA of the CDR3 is TGTGCCACCAGCAATCGGCGGGGGAATCAGCCCCAGCATTTT. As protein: CATSNRRGNQPQHF. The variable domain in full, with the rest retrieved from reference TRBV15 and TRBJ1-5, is DAMVIQNPRYQVTQFGKPVTLSCSQTLNHNVMYWYQQKSSQAPKLLFHYYDKDFNNEADTPDNFQSRRPNTSFCFLDIRSPGLGDTAMYLCATSNRRGNQPQHFGDGTRLSIL.

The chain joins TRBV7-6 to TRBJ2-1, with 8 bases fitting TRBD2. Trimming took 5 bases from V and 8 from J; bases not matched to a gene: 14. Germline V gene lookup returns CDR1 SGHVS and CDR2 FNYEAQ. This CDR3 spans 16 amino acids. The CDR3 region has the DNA TGTGCCAGCAGCCACATGCAGCGGGAGTTAGGCGATGAGCAGTTCTTC. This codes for CASSHMQRELGDEQFF.

CDR3 protein: CASSIAWTGSLRNEQFF. Written as DNA, the CDR3 is TGTGCCAGTAGTATAGCTTGGACAGGTTCCTTGCGAAATGAGCAGTTCTTC. The rearrangement joins TRBV19 to TRBJ2-1, with 7 bases fitting TRBD1. The CDR3 contains 17 residues. Trimming cost V 1 base and J 7 bases; bases outside gene matches: 13. CDR1 and CDR2 from the germline V gene are LNHDA and SQIVND (reference sequence).

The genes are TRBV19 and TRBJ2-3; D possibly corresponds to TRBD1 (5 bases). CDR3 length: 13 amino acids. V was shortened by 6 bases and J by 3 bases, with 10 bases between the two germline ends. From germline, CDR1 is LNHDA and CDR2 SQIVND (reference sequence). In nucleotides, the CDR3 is TGTGCCAGTAGCTGGCAGGGAACAGATACGCAGTATTTT. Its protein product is CASSWQGTDTQYF.

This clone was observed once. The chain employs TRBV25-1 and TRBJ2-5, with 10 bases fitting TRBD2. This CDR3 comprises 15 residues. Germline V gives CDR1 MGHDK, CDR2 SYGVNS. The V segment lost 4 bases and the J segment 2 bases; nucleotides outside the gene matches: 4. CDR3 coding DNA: TGTGCCAGCAGTGCAGCGGGGGGGGTACAAGAGACCCAGTACTTC. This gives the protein CASSAAGGVQETQYF.

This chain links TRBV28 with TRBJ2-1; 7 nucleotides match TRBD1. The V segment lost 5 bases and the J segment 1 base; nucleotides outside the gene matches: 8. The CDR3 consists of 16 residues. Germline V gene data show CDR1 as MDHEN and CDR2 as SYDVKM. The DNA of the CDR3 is TGTGCCAGCAGTCCTGGGACAGCCATATCCTACAATGAGCAGTTCTTC. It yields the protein CASSPGTAISYNEQFF. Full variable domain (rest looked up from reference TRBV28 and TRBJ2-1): DVKVTQSSRYLVKRTGEKVFLECVQDMDHENMFWYRQDPGLGLRLIYFSYDVKMKEKGDIPEGYSVSREKKERFSLILESASTNQTSMYLCASSPGTAISYNEQFFGPGTRLTVL.

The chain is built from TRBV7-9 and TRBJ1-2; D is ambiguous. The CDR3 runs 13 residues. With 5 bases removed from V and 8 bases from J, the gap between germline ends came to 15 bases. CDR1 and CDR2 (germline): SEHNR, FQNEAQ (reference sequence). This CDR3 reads CASSQSSGEGYTF. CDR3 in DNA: TGTGCCAGCAGCCAGTCGTCAGGTGAAGGCTACACCTTC.

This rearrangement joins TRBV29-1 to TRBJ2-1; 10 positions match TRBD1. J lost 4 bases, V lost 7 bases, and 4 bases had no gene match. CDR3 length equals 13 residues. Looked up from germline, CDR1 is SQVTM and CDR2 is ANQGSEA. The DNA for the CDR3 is TGCAGCGGGATGGGACAGGGGTACAATGAGCAGTTCTTC. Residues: CSGMGQGYNEQFF.

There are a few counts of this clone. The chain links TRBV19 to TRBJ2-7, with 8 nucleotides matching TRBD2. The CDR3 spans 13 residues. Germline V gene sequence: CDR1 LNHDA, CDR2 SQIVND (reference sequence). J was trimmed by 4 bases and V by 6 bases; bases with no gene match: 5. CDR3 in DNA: TGTGCCAGTAGCAGCGGGAGAGTATACGAGCAGTACTTC. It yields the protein CASSSGRVYEQYF. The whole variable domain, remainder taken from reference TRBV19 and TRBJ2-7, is DGGITQSPKYLFRKEGQNVTLSCEQNLNHDAMYWYRQDPGQGLRLIYYSQIVNDFQKGDIAEGYSVSREKKESFPLTVTSAQKNPTAFYLCASSSGRVYEQYFGPGTRLTVT.

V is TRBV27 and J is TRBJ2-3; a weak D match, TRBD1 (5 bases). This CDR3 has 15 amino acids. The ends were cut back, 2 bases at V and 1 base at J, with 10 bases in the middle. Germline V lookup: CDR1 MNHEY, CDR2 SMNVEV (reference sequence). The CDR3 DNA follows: TGTGCCAGCAGTTTAGGGGCCGGCGGCACAGATACGCAGTATTTT. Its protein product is CASSLGAGGTDTQYF.

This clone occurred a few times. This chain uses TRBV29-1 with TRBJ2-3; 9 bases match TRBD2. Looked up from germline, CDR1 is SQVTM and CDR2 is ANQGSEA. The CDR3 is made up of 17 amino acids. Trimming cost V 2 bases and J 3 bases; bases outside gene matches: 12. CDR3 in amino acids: CSVEPSYSRGGTDTQYF. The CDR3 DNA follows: TGCAGCGTTGAACCGTCGTATTCGCGGGGGGGTACAGATACGCAGTATTTT.

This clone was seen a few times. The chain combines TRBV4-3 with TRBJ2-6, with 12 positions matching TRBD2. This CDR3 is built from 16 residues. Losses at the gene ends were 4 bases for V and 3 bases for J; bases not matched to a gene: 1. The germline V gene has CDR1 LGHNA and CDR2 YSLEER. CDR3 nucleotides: TGCGCCAGCAGCCCGACTAGCGGGAGTGGGGCCAACGTCCTGACTTTC. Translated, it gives CASSPTSGSGANVLTF.

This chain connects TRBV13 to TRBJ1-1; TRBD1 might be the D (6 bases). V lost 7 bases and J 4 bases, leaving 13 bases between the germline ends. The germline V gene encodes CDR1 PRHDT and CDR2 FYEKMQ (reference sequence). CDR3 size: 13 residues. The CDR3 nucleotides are TGTGCCAGCACCGGGGACAAGGGCACTGAAGCTTTCTTT. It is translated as CASTGDKGTEAFF.

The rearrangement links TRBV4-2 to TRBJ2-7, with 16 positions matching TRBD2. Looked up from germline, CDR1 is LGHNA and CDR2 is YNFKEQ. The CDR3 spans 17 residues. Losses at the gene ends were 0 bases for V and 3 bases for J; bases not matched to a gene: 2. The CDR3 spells CASSQEGLAGGLYEQYF. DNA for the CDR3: TGTGCCAGCAGCCAAGAGGGACTAGCGGGGGGGCTCTACGAGCAGTACTTC.

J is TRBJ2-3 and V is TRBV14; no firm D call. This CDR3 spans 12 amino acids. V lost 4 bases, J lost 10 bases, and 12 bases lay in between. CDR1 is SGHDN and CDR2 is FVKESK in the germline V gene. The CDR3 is CASSLETGSQYF. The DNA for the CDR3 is TGTGCCAGCAGCCTAGAAACGGGTTCGCAGTATTTT. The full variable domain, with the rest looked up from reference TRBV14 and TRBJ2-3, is EAGVTQFPSHSVIEKGQTVTLRCDPISGHDNLYWYRRVMGKEIKFLLHFVKESKQDESGMPNNRFLAERTGGTYSTLKVQPAELEDSGVYFCASSLETGSQYFGPGTRLTVL.

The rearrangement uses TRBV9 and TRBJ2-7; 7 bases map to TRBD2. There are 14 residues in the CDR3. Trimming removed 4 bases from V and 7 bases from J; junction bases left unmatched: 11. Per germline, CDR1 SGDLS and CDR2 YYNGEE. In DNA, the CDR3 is TGTGCCAGCAGCCCCAGTTCGGGGGGTTGGGAGCAGTACTTC. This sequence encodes CASSPSSGGWEQYF. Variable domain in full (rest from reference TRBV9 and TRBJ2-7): DSGVTQTPKHLITATGQRVTLRCSPRSGDLSVYWYQQSLDQGLQFLIQYYNGEERAKGNILERFSAQQFPDLHSELNLSSLELGDSALYFCASSPSSGGWEQYFGPGTRLTVT.

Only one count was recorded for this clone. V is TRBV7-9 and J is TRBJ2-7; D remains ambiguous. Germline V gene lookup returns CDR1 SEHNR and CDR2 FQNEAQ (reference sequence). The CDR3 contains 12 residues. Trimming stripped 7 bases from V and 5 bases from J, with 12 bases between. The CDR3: CASTDSRDEQYF. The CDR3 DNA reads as TGTGCCAGCACCGATTCAAGAGACGAGCAGTACTTC.

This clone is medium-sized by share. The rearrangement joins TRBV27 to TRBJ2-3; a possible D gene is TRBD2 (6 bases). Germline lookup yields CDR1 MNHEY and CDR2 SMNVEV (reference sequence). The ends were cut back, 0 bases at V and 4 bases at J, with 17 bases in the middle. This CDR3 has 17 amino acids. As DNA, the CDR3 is TGTGCCAGCAGTTTATCGGCCTCGGGGGTGAGCGCAGATACGCAGTATTTT. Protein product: CASSLSASGVSADTQYF.

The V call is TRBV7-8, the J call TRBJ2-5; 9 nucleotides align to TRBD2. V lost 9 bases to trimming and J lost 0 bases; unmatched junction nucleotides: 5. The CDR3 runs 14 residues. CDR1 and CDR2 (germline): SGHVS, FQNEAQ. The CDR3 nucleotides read TGTGCCAGTAAGACTAGCGGTTACCAAGAGACCCAGTACTTC. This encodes CASKTSGYQETQYF.

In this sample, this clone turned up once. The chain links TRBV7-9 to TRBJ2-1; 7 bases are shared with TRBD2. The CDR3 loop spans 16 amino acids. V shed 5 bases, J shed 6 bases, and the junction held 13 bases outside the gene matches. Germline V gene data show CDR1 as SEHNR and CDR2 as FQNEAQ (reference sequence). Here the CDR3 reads CASSRGWAGASNEQFF. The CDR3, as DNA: TGTGCCAGCAGCCGGGGTTGGGCGGGAGCTAGCAATGAGCAGTTCTTC.

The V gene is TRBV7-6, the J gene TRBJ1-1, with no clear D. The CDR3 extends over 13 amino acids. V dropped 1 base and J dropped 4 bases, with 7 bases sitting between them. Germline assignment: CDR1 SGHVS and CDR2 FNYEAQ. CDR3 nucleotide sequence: TGTGCCAGCAGCTTAGAAGGGAGCACTGAAGCTTTCTTT. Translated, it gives CASSLEGSTEAFF.

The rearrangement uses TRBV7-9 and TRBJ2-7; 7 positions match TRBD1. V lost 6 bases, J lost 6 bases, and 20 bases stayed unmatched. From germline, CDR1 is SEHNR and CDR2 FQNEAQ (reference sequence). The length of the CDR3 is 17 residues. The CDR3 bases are TGTGCCAGCAGACCGAAGACTGGGGGACAGACCCCTGGCGAGCAGTACTTC. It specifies CASRPKTGGQTPGEQYF. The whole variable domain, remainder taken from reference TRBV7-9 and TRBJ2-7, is DTGVSQNPRHKITKRGQNVTFRCDPISEHNRLYWYRQTLGQGPEFLTYFQNEAQLEKSRLLSDRFSAERPKGSFSTLEIQRTEQGDSAMYLCASRPKTGGQTPGEQYFGPGTRLTVT.

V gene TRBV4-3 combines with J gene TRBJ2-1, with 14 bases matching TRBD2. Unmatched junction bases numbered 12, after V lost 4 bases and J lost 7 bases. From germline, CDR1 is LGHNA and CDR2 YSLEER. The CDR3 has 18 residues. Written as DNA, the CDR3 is TGCGCCAGCAGCCCCCTGGGGACTAGCGGGAGCCCTAGTAATGAGCAGTTCTTC. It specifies CASSPLGTSGSPSNEQFF.

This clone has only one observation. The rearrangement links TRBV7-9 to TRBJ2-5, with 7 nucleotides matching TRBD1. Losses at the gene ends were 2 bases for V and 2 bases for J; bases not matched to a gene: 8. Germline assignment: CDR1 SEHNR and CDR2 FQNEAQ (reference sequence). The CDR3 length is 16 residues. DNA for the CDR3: TGTGCCAGCAGCTTACGACAGGGACCAACTCAAGAGACCCAGTACTTC. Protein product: CASSLRQGPTQETQYF. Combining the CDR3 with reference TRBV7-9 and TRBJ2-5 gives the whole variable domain DTGVSQNPRHKITKRGQNVTFRCDPISEHNRLYWYRQTLGQGPEFLTYFQNEAQLEKSRLLSDRFSAERPKGSFSTLEIQRTEQGDSAMYLCASSLRQGPTQETQYFGPGTRLLVL.